Listed here are 9 T cell receptor beta chains from one sample, sequenced in a study of regulatory T cells in long-lasting Graves disease. Time point given: newly diagnosed GD, antithyroid drugs for less than 3 months. Scientists built the TCR library using RNA that was extracted from PBMCs. HTBI primers from iRepertoire and Arm-PCR of CDR3 regions yielded the TCR beta libraries. In TCRdb, the multiplex PCR reads were re-called with MiXCR into one record per CDR3 protein. The data show around 250,000 distinct CDR3 sequences, about 18% seen once. These data were likewise used in another study, on T cells in Graves' hyperthyroidism and ophthalmopathy.

Material: peripheral blood mononuclear cells (PBMCs), obtained at new diagnosis, from a patient treated with antithyroid drugs. These receptors came from a woman aged 25 to 45 with Graves disease.

This clonotype was seen repeatedly, ten times or more. The V call is TRBV6-2 or TRBV6-3, the J call TRBJ1-1; 8 positions agree with TRBD1. Trimming cost V 6 bases and J 6 bases; bases outside gene matches: 6. CDR3 length: 13 residues. CDR1 is MNHEY, CDR2 SVGEGT, per germline. The CDR3 nucleotides read TGTGCCAGCAGCTCAACGGACAGGGCTGAAGCTTTCTTT. It is translated as CASSSTDRAEAFF.

This clonotype was found many times. This chain connects TRBV2 to TRBJ1-1; D remains ambiguous. This CDR3 comprises 10 residues. Germline CDR1 is SNHLY and CDR2 is FYNNEI. V was pared by 8 bases and J by 4 bases, with 5 bases between. This CDR3 is CASVGTEAFF. In nucleotides, the CDR3 is TGTGCCAGCGTCGGCACTGAAGCTTTCTTT.

This clonotype was counted only a few times. The V gene is TRBV5-5, the J gene TRBJ1-1, with TRBD1 identical over 8 bases. The CDR3 is 15 residues long. With 2 bases clipped from V and 4 bases from J, the junction kept 7 bases outside the gene matches. The germline V gene has CDR1 SGHKS and CDR2 YYEKEE (reference sequence). The CDR3 region is CASSFRQGFGTEAFF. The CDR3 DNA reads as TGTGCCAGCAGCTTCCGACAGGGGTTTGGCACTGAAGCTTTCTTT.

This clonotype was seen many times. The chain has TRBV11-2 and TRBJ2-7, with D unclear. The germline V gene has CDR1 SGHAT and CDR2 FQNNGV. This CDR3 comprises 14 residues. V lost 1 base to trimming and J lost 2 bases, with 9 bases between them. CDR3 sequence: CASSLVRNPYEQYF. The CDR3 DNA reads as TGTGCCAGCAGCTTAGTCAGAAATCCCTACGAGCAGTACTTC.

This clonotype was seen ten or more times. J is TRBJ2-7 and V is TRBV13; TRBD1 matches at 8 bases. V gave up 5 bases and J gave up 2 bases; unmatched junction bases: 8. The CDR3 covers 15 residues. Germline CDR1 PRHDT, CDR2 FYEKMQ (reference sequence). The CDR3 spells CASSRNRGAAYEQYF. CDR3 DNA: TGTGCCAGCAGCCGGAACAGGGGGGCGGCCTACGAGCAGTACTTC. Using reference TRBV13 and TRBJ2-7 for the parts outside the CDR3, the full variable domain is AAGVIQSPRHLIKEKRETATLKCYPIPRHDTVYWYQQGPGQDPQFLISFYEKMQSDKGSIPDRFSAQQFSDYHSELNMSSLELGDSALYFCASSRNRGAAYEQYFGPGTRLTVT.

This clonotype occurred many times. The rearrangement joins TRBV29-1 to TRBJ2-3; D might be TRBD1 or TRBD2, each matching 6 bases. Germline CDR1 and CDR2: SQVTM and ANQGSEA. This CDR3 is 14 amino acids long. CDR3 DNA sequence: TGCAGTGGAAGGGCGGGACATCGTACAGATACGCAGTATTTT. It is translated as CSGRAGHRTDTQYF.

This clonotype was seen repeatedly, ten times or more. The chain links TRBV6-1 to TRBJ2-3; TRBD2 matches at 10 bases. The CDR3 has 15 amino acids. The germline V gene encodes CDR1 MNHNS and CDR2 SASEGT. J was trimmed by 4 bases and V by 6 bases; bases with no gene match: 7. CDR3 in amino acids: CASRESGGGPDTQYF. CDR3 DNA sequence: TGTGCCAGCAGGGAAAGCGGGGGGGGACCAGATACGCAGTATTTT.

This clonotype came up many times. The CDR3 protein is CSASQNSYEQYF. CDR3 DNA sequence: TGCAGTGCTAGCCAGAACTCCTACGAGCAGTACTTC. This rearrangement joins TRBV20-1 to TRBJ2-7, with unresolved D. CDR1 is DFQATT and CDR2 is SNEGSKA in the germline V gene (reference sequence). The length of the CDR3 is 12 residues. V was pared by 3 bases and J by 0 bases, with 6 bases between.

There are many counts of this clonotype. This chain connects TRBV7-9 to TRBJ2-1; D perhaps matches TRBD2 (7 bases). The V and J ends lost 0 bases and 10 bases respectively, with 13 bases between them. CDR1 and CDR2 from the germline V gene are SEHNR and FQNEAQ (reference sequence). The CDR3 length is 14 residues. This chain's CDR3 is CASSLAPGGREQFF. The CDR3 nucleotides are TGTGCCAGCAGCTTAGCTCCGGGGGGCCGGGAGCAGTTCTTC.